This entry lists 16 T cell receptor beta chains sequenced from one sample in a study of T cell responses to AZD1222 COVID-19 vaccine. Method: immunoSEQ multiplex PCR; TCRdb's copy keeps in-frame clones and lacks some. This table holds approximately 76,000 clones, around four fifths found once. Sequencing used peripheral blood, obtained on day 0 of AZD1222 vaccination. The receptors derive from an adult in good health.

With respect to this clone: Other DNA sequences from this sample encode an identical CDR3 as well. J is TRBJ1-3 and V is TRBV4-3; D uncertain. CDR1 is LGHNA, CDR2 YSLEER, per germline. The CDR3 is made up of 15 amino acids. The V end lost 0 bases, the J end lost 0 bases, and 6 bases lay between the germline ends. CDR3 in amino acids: CASSQDPFSGNTIYF. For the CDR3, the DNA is TGCGCCAGCAGCCAAGATCCATTCTCTGGAAACACCATATATTTT.

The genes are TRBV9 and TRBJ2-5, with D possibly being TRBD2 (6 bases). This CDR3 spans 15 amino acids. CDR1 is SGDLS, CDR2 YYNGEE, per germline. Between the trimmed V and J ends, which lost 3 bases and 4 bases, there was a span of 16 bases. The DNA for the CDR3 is TGTGCCAGCAGCGATACTAGCCGGCTCGGAGAGACCCAGTACTTC. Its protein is CASSDTSRLGETQYF.

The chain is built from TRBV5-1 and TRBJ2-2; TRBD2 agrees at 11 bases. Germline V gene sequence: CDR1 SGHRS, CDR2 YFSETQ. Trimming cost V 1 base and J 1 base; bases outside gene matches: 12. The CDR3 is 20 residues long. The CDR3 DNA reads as TGCGCCAGCAGCTTGCCCCTCTTTGGGACTAGCGGAGTGAACACCGGGGAGCTGTTTTTT. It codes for CASSLPLFGTSGVNTGELFF.

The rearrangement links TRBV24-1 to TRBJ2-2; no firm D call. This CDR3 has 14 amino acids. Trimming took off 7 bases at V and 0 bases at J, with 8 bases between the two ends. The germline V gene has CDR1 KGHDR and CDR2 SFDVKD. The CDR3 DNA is TGTGCCACCAGGGGAAATACGAACACCGGGGAGCTGTTTTTT. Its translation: CATRGNTNTGELFF.

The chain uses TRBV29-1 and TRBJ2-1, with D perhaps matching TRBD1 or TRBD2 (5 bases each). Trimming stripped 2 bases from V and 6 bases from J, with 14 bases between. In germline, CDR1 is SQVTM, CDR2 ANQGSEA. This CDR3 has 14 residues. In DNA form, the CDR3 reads TGCAGCGTTGAACCGGGGACGGTGGGCAATGAGCAGTTCTTC. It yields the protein CSVEPGTVGNEQFF.

The CDR3 DNA reads as TGTGCCAGCAGCCTCGGACTTGGCGGGAGGCCCCAAGAGACCCAGTACTTC. As protein: CASSLGLGGRPQETQYF. The gene calls are TRBV11-2 and TRBJ2-5, with 8 bases lining up with TRBD2. Germline V gene lookup returns CDR1 SGHAT and CDR2 FQNNGV. Trimming took 5 bases from V and 1 from J; bases not matched to a gene: 12. The CDR3 has 17 residues. Drawing the rest from reference TRBV11-2 and TRBJ2-5, the complete variable domain is EAGVAQSPRYKIIEKRQSVAFWCNPISGHATLYWYQQILGQGPKLLIQFQNNGVVDDSQLPKDRFSAERLKGVDSTLKIQPAKLEDSAVYLCASSLGLGGRPQETQYFGPGTRLLVL.

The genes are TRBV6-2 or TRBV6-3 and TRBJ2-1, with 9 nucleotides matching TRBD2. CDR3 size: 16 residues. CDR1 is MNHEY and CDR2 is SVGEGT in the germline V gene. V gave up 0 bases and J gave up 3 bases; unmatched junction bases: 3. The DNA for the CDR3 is TGTGCCAGCAGTTACTCGACGACTAGCGGCTACAATGAGCAGTTCTTC. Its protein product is CASSYSTTSGYNEQFF.

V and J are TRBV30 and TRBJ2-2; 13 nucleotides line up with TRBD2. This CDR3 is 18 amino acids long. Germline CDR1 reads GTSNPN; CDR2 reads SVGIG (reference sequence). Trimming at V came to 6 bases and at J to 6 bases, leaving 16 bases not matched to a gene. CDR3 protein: CACPMLGLAGWGAGELFF. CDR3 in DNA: TGTGCCTGCCCGATGTTGGGACTAGCGGGGTGGGGAGCCGGGGAGCTGTTTTTT.

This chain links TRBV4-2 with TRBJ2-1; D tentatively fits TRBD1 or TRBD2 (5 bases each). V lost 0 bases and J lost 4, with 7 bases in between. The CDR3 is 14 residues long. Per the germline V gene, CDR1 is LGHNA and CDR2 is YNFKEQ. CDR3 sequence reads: CASSQDGGYNEQFF. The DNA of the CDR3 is TGTGCCAGCAGCCAAGATGGGGGTTACAATGAGCAGTTCTTC.

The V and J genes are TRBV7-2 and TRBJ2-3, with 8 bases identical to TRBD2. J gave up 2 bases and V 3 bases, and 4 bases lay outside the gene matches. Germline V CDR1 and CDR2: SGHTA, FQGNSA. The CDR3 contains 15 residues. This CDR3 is CASSFGGANTDTQYF. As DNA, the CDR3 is TGTGCCAGCAGCTTCGGGGGGGCAAACACAGATACGCAGTATTTT.

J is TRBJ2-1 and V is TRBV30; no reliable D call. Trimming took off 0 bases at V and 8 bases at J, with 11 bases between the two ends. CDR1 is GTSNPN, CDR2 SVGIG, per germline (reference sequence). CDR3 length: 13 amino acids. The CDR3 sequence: CAWSVRTLDEQFF. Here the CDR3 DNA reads TGTGCCTGGAGTGTACGTACGCTGGATGAGCAGTTCTTC. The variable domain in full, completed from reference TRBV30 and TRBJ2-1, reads SQTIHQWPATLVQPVGSPLSLECTVEGTSNPNLYWYRQAAGRGLQLLFYSVGIGQISSEVPQNLSASRPQDRQFILSSKKLLLSDSGFYLCAWSVRTLDEQFFGPGTRLTVL.

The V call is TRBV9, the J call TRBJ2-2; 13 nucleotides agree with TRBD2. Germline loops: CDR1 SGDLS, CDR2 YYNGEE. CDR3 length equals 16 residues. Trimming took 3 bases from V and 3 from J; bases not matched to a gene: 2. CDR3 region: CASSGGLAGDTGELFF. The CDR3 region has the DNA TGTGCCAGCAGCGGAGGACTAGCGGGAGACACCGGGGAGCTGTTTTTT. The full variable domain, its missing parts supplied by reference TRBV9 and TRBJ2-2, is DSGVTQTPKHLITATGQRVTLRCSPRSGDLSVYWYQQSLDQGLQFLIQYYNGEERAKGNILERFSAQQFPDLHSELNLSSLELGDSALYFCASSGGLAGDTGELFFGEGSRLTVL.

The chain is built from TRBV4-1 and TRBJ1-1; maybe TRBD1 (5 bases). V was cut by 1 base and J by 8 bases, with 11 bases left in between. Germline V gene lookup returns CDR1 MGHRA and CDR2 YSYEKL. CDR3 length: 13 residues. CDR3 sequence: CASSQVSAGEAFF. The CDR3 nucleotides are TGCGCCAGCAGCCAAGTCTCGGCAGGGGAAGCTTTCTTT.

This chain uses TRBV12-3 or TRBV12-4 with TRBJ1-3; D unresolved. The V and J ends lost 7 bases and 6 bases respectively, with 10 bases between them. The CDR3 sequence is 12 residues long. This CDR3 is CASNFGINTIYF. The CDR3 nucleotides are TGTGCCAGCAATTTCGGGATAAACACCATATATTTT.

DNA of the CDR3: TGCGCCAGCAGAGGTGCCGCCAATGGGTCTAGCGGGAGGGCTGGTACGCAGTATTTT. It encodes CASRGAANGSSGRAGTQYF. V is TRBV10-2 and J is TRBJ2-3; 12 positions match TRBD2. Germline CDR1 is WSHSY and CDR2 is SAAADI. V trimming: 6 bases; J trimming: 8 bases; junction bases outside the gene matches: 21. This CDR3 has 19 amino acids.

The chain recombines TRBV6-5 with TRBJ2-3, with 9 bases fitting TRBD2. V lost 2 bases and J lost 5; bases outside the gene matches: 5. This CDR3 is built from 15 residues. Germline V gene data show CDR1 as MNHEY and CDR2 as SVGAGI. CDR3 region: CASSYGRGGIDTQYF. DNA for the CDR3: TGTGCCAGCAGTTACGGGCGGGGGGGCATAGATACGCAGTATTTT.